Here is one T cell receptor beta chain with its context. This sample is part of a study of blood T cell repertoires in COVID-19. Across the study: COVID-19 samples collected from the United States, Italy and Spain covered acute and convalescent phases.

Original processing methods: Estimation of nucleated cell counts was performed using reference gene primer amplification. Clones were sequenced by immunoSEQ multiplex PCR, and TCRdb holds only the in-frame ones, with some missing. Clone size and the V and J calls come from that table; the DNA yielded D and trimming. Altogether roughly 7,000 clones are present, nearly 90% being singletons, with the ten largest covering roughly 22%. Germline CDR1 reads LNHDA; CDR2 reads SQIVND (reference sequence). V was clipped by 5 bases and J by 0 bases, with 12 bases between them. The CDR3 is 15 residues long. The sequenced sample consisted of peripheral blood. The V gene is TRBV19, the J gene TRBJ2-3; maybe TRBD2 (6 bases). This TCR derives from a human donor in a cohort sampled during active COVID-19. The CDR3 DNA reads TGTGCCAGTAGTTTCCAGCGGGTTAGCACAGATACGCAGTATTTT. This encodes CASSFQRVSTDTQYF.